The 31 T cell receptor beta chains given below trace back to one sample, sequenced in a study of blood T cell repertoires in COVID-19. Generated by immunoSEQ multiplex PCR, the TCRdb table keeps only in-frame clones and is missing some. The table lists 200,000 to 250,000 clones, around 90% of them singletons, with over 13% in the top ten. What was sequenced was PBMCs or T cells enriched from blood (not recorded which). The receptors were gathered from a man under 40 who had been exposed to COVID-19.

The chain's CDR3 is CASSRTGEGVTIYF. The CDR3 nucleotides read TGTGCCAGCAGTAGGACAGGGGAAGGCGTCACCATATATTTT. The chain carries TRBV6-5 and TRBJ1-3, with TRBD1 matching 9 bases. V lost 5 bases and J lost 9; bases outside the gene matches: 8. This CDR3 comprises 14 residues. Germline values: CDR1 MNHEY, CDR2 SVGAGI.

V usage is TRBV6-5 and J usage is TRBJ1-4, with a weak D call TRBD1 (6 bases). V gave up 5 bases and J gave up 8 bases, with 18 bases separating them. The V gene's germline CDR1 is MNHEY and CDR2 SVGAGI. The CDR3 runs 15 residues. CDR3 sequence reads: CASSRLRGGDEKLFF. The DNA of the CDR3 is TGTGCCAGCAGTCGCCTTAGGGGGGGCGACGAAAAACTGTTTTTT.

J is TRBJ2-2 and V is TRBV7-9; the D call may be TRBD1 or TRBD2 (7 bases each). The CDR3 has 16 residues. Germline lookup yields CDR1 SEHNR and CDR2 FQNEAQ (reference sequence). V gave up 7 bases and J gave up 5 bases, with 20 bases separating them. The CDR3 is CASTEAGQMITGELFF. As DNA, the CDR3 is TGTGCCAGCACCGAAGCGGGACAGATGATAACCGGGGAGCTGTTTTTT.

The CDR3 nucleotides are TGTGCCAGCAGCTTGCGTTTTTCCTTGAACACTGAAGCTTTCTTT. Residues: CASSLRFSLNTEAFF. The chain links TRBV5-5 to TRBJ1-1; D is unclear. The germline gives CDR1 SGHKS, CDR2 YYEKEE (reference sequence). The CDR3 contains 15 residues. Trimming took off 1 base at V and 0 bases at J, with 10 bases between the two ends. Variable domain in full (rest from reference TRBV5-5 and TRBJ1-1): DAGVTQSPTHLIKTRGQQVTLRCSPISGHKSVSWYQQVLGQGPQFIFQYYEKEERGRGNFPDRFSARQFPNYSSELNVNALLLGDSALYLCASSLRFSLNTEAFFGQGTRLTVV.

This chain connects TRBV27 to TRBJ2-5; tentative D call: TRBD1 (5 bases). The CDR3 sequence is 10 residues long. Germline CDR1 reads MNHEY; CDR2 reads SMNVEV (reference sequence). CDR3 sequence (DNA): TGTCTAGGGGTCGGAGAGACCCAGTACTTC. Translated: CLGVGETQYF.

This rearrangement joins TRBV23-1 to TRBJ1-1; no clear D gene. TRBV23-1 is sorted into the ORF group, with uncertain function. The CDR3 totals 15 residues. The germline V and J ends were trimmed by 3 bases and 1 base, with 12 bases remaining between them. This chain's CDR3 is CASSQRPQKNTEAFF. In DNA form, the CDR3 reads TGCGCCAGCAGTCAGAGGCCCCAGAAGAACACTGAAGCTTTCTTT.

The J gene is TRBJ2-1, the V gene TRBV23-1; D might be TRBD1 (6 bases). TRBV23-1 is an ORF for which the function is uncertain. The V gene lost 4 bases and the J gene lost 3 bases, with 13 bases spanning the gap. The CDR3 runs 15 residues. The CDR3 protein is CASSPGQYFYNEQFF. CDR3 DNA sequence: TGCGCCAGCAGTCCCGGACAGTACTTCTACAATGAGCAGTTCTTC.

V and J are TRBV13 and TRBJ1-4, with D tentatively TRBD1 (6 bases). CDR1 and CDR2 (germline): PRHDT, FYEKMQ (reference sequence). This CDR3 region has 18 residues. V lost 6 bases, J lost 7 bases, and 27 bases lay in between. The CDR3 loop reads CASSSAKYTGSGGEKLFF. CDR3 DNA sequence: TGTGCCAGCAGTTCCGCCAAATACACAGGGTCTGGGGGTGAAAAACTGTTTTTT.

The chain has TRBV27 and TRBJ1-5; D uncertain. Germline CDR1 reads MNHEY; CDR2 reads SMNVEV (reference sequence). The CDR3 contains 13 residues. V lost 3 bases, J lost 6 bases, and 9 bases lay in between. The CDR3 is CASSLFRGQPQHF. As DNA, the CDR3 is TGTGCCAGCAGTTTGTTTCGCGGTCAGCCCCAGCATTTT.

V gene TRBV11-2 combines with J gene TRBJ2-2; D unresolved. The V gene's germline CDR1 is SGHAT and CDR2 FQNNGV. There are 13 residues in the CDR3. Trimming cost V 6 bases and J 6 bases, with 11 bases left between them. CDR3 in amino acids: CASSPGAPGELFF. The CDR3 nucleotides read TGTGCCAGCAGTCCCGGAGCCCCCGGGGAGCTGTTTTTT.

This clone was counted once. V and J are TRBV6-5 and TRBJ2-1, with D maybe TRBD2 (6 bases). V dropped 8 bases and J dropped 6 bases, with 20 bases sitting between them. CDR1 MNHEY and CDR2 SVGAGI come from the germline V gene. The CDR3 consists of 15 residues. The CDR3 spells CASQIRDSFRNEQFF. In DNA form, the CDR3 reads TGTGCCAGCCAAATAAGGGACTCTTTCCGCAATGAGCAGTTCTTC.

This clone showed up just once. This chain links TRBV5-1 with TRBJ2-3; 7 bases align to TRBD1. This CDR3 contains 16 residues. From germline, CDR1 is SGHRS and CDR2 YFSETQ. Trimming at V came to 0 bases and at J to 2 bases, leaving 6 bases not matched to a gene. The DNA for the CDR3 is TGCGCCAGCAGCTTGGTCCCGGGACAGCACACAGATACGCAGTATTTT. Translation gives CASSLVPGQHTDTQYF.

The V call is TRBV7-6, the J call TRBJ2-1; 16 bases line up with TRBD2. The CDR3 length is 16 residues. J was trimmed by 10 bases and V by 4 bases; bases with no gene match: 7. Germline V gene lookup returns CDR1 SGHVS and CDR2 FNYEAQ. The CDR3 region is CASSSGLAGGYAEQFF. Written as DNA, the CDR3 is TGTGCCAGCAGCTCGGGACTAGCGGGGGGGTACGCGGAGCAGTTCTTC.

The chain employs TRBV11-2 and TRBJ1-4; D perhaps matches TRBD1 (6 bases). Germline V gives CDR1 SGHAT, CDR2 FQNNGV. The CDR3 runs to 12 residues. Trimming pared 8 bases from V and 7 bases from J, leaving 11 bases between. CDR3 protein: CASAQGREKLFF. The CDR3 bases are TGTGCCAGCGCACAGGGTCGTGAAAAACTGTTTTTT.

The J gene is TRBJ1-2, the V gene TRBV19, with D possibly being TRBD1 (5 bases). Germline values: CDR1 LNHDA, CDR2 SQIVND (reference sequence). V gave up 3 bases and J gave up 6 bases, with 14 bases separating them. The CDR3 runs 14 residues. The CDR3 DNA reads TGTGCCAGTAGTATCGACAGAGAAACGGATGGCTACACCTTC. Amino acid sequence: CASSIDRETDGYTF.

V and J are TRBV2 and TRBJ2-1; 12 bases agree with TRBD1. This CDR3 spans 18 amino acids. V lost 3 bases and J lost 1; bases outside the gene matches: 7. Germline lookup yields CDR1 SNHLY and CDR2 FYNNEI. The CDR3, as DNA: TGTGCCAGCAGTGAGATTTGGGGACAGGGGGCATCCTACAATGAGCAGTTCTTC. Translating it yields CASSEIWGQGASYNEQFF.

J is TRBJ2-3 and V is TRBV19; unclear D gene. Germline V gene lookup returns CDR1 LNHDA and CDR2 SQIVND (reference sequence). CDR3 length: 13 residues. V gave up 3 bases and J gave up 3 bases, with 7 bases separating them. CDR3 in amino acids: CASSIVTTDTQYF. The DNA for the CDR3 is TGTGCCAGTAGTATTGTAACAACAGATACGCAGTATTTT.

The genes are TRBV5-6 and TRBJ2-5; 10 bases agree with TRBD1. The CDR3 is made up of 16 amino acids. The germline CDR1 and CDR2 sequences are SGHDT and YYEEEE. Losses at the gene ends were 4 bases for V and 4 bases for J; bases not matched to a gene: 10. Here the CDR3 reads CASSGTGTGARETQYF. CDR3 sequence (DNA): TGTGCCAGCAGCGGAACCGGGACAGGGGCAAGAGAGACCCAGTACTTC.

This chain joins TRBV18 and TRBJ1-2; 7 bases fit TRBD1. Germline V lookup: CDR1 KGHSH, CDR2 LQKENI. The trim removed 8 bases at V and 4 bases at J, leaving 7 bases unmatched. This CDR3 spans 13 amino acids. The CDR3 nucleotides are TGTGCCAGCCGCTCGGGACAGCCCTATGGCTACACCTTC. The encoded protein is CASRSGQPYGYTF.

The chain is built from TRBV15 and TRBJ1-4, with D tentatively TRBD1 (5 bases). Germline CDR1 LNHNV, CDR2 YYDKDF (reference sequence). The CDR3 has 15 amino acids. Trimming pared 4 bases from V and 6 bases from J, leaving 15 bases between. CDR3 sequence (DNA): TGTGCCACCAGCATCCCGGGGGGACGAGATGAAAAACTGTTTTTT. This translates into CATSIPGGRDEKLFF.

The chain carries TRBV6-5 and TRBJ1-6; a possible D gene is TRBD1 (5 bases). Germline V gives CDR1 MNHEY, CDR2 SVGAGI. V lost 0 bases to trimming and J lost 11 bases, with 14 bases between them. This CDR3 is built from 15 residues. The CDR3 DNA sequence: TGTGCCAGCAGTTACTCGATGGGGGAGGGTACACCCCTCCACTTT. This sequence encodes CASSYSMGEGTPLHF.

The chain uses TRBV19 and TRBJ2-1, with 7 bases lining up with TRBD1. Germline assignment: CDR1 LNHDA and CDR2 SQIVND (reference sequence). The trim removed 3 bases at V and 5 bases at J, leaving 1 base unmatched. This CDR3 region has 13 residues. The DNA for the CDR3 is TGTGCCAGTAGTATGGGACAGAACAATGAGCAGTTCTTC. Its protein product is CASSMGQNNEQFF.

V usage is TRBV10-1 and J usage is TRBJ2-7, with D perhaps matching TRBD1 (6 bases). Trimming left V 3 bases short and J 0 bases short, with 9 bases between. The CDR3 runs 14 residues. The germline V gene has CDR1 WNHNN and CDR2 SYGVQD (reference sequence). The CDR3, as DNA: TGCGCCAGCAGTGAACAGGGCAGCTCCTACGAGCAGTACTTC. This gives the protein CASSEQGSSYEQYF.

This clone was picked up one time. The chain combines TRBV29-1 with TRBJ2-3, with TRBD2 identical over 9 bases. Germline values: CDR1 SQVTM, CDR2 ANQGSEA. Trimming cost V 2 bases and J 4 bases; bases outside gene matches: 4. The CDR3 length is 14 residues. The CDR3 nucleotides are TGCAGCGTTGAAACGGCGGGGGGGCCAGATACGCAGTATTTT. It specifies CSVETAGGPDTQYF.

J is TRBJ2-5 and V is TRBV5-1; the D gene is possibly TRBD1 (5 bases). V dropped 2 bases and J dropped 0 bases, with 11 bases sitting between them. This CDR3 is built from 15 residues. Germline values: CDR1 SGHRS, CDR2 YFSETQ. The DNA for the CDR3 is TGCGCCAGCAGCTTACAGGTAGCTGACCAAGAGACCCAGTACTTC. Its protein product is CASSLQVADQETQYF.

In this sample, this clone turned up once. The chain combines TRBV5-4 with TRBJ2-2, with 8 bases identical to TRBD2. The CDR3 covers 17 residues. From germline, CDR1 is SGHNT and CDR2 YYREEE (reference sequence). Trimming cost V 2 bases and J 5 bases; bases outside gene matches: 11. The CDR3 loop reads CASSFTTGTRRTGELFF. CDR3 coding DNA: TGTGCCAGCAGCTTCACGACCGGGACTAGAAGAACCGGGGAGCTGTTTTTT. Variable domain in full (rest from reference TRBV5-4 and TRBJ2-2): ETGVTQSPTHLIKTRGQQVTLRCSSQSGHNTVSWYQQALGQGPQFIFQYYREEENGRGNFPPRFSGLQFPNYSSELNVNALELDDSALYLCASSFTTGTRRTGELFFGEGSRLTVL.

The chain links TRBV5-1 to TRBJ2-3; D is perhaps TRBD2 (5 bases). V lost 0 bases to trimming and J lost 2 bases, with 10 bases between them. In germline, CDR1 is SGHRS, CDR2 YFSETQ. CDR3 size: 15 residues. CDR3 in amino acids: CASSLVSGNTDTQYF. The CDR3 nucleotides are TGCGCCAGCAGCTTGGTAAGCGGAAACACAGATACGCAGTATTTT.

This chain links TRBV6-2 or TRBV6-3 with TRBJ2-7; TRBD1 aligns across 7 bases. V gave up 4 bases and J gave up 2 bases; unmatched junction bases: 2. The CDR3 has 13 amino acids. The germline V gene encodes CDR1 MNHEY and CDR2 SVGEGT. CDR3 in amino acids: CASSFDRAYEQYF. CDR3 coding DNA: TGTGCCAGCAGTTTCGACAGGGCCTACGAGCAGTACTTC.

This chain connects TRBV5-5 to TRBJ1-6, with 7 bases lining up with TRBD1. This CDR3 region has 14 residues. V was clipped by 1 base and J by 10 bases; unmatched bases: 5. The germline V gene has CDR1 SGHKS and CDR2 YYEKEE (reference sequence). The CDR3 spells CASSLIQGESPLHF. The CDR3, as DNA: TGTGCCAGCAGCTTGATTCAGGGGGAATCACCCCTCCACTTT. Complete variable domain (other parts from reference TRBV5-5 and TRBJ1-6): DAGVTQSPTHLIKTRGQQVTLRCSPISGHKSVSWYQQVLGQGPQFIFQYYEKEERGRGNFPDRFSARQFPNYSSELNVNALLLGDSALYLCASSLIQGESPLHFGNGTRLTVT.

The genes are TRBV19 and TRBJ2-3; maybe TRBD1 (6 bases). V shed 6 bases and J shed 5 bases, with 18 bases lying between them. The CDR3 spans 15 residues. Germline CDR1 reads LNHDA; CDR2 reads SQIVND (reference sequence). CDR3 coding DNA: TGTGCCAGTAGCGCCCTTGGACAGTTTTTAGATACGCAGTATTTT. Protein: CASSALGQFLDTQYF.

In its sample, this clone was seen a few times. The chain joins TRBV12-5 to TRBJ1-6, with unresolved D. CDR3 length: 14 residues. From germline, CDR1 is LGHNT and CDR2 FRNRAP. V lost 6 bases to trimming and J lost 9 bases, with 15 bases between them. The CDR3 DNA reads TGTGCTAGTGGCCTCGGGGAGTCCGGTTCACCCCTCCACTTT. The encoded protein is CASGLGESGSPLHF.